One TCR beta chain is described in this entry. What it binds is not known. There was relapse after autologous stem cell transplantation in every patient, and there was variation in brentuximab vedotin exposure. The sample comes from a study of PD-1 blockade in classical Hodgkin lymphoma. Assay used: immunoSEQ multiplex PCR; TCRdb lists only in-frame clones, some missing. The data contain about 46,000 clones, 73% of them singletons. Germline assignment: CDR1 MNHNY and CDR2 SVGAGI (reference sequence). V lost 6 bases and J 6 bases, leaving 20 bases between the germline ends. This CDR3 has 15 residues. Study conclusions and caveats: TCR diversity at baseline was reported to be reduced in newly diagnosed patients relative to healthy donors.

The chain has TRBV6-6 and TRBJ1-2; the D is unclear. Here the sequenced sample was peripheral blood mononuclear cells (PBMCs), taken at baseline. This clonotype was obtained from a human donor with classical Hodgkin lymphoma. This CDR3 reads CASSRLEGGPDGYTF. The CDR3 nucleotides are TGTGCCAGCAGCAGACTCGAAGGAGGTCCGGATGGCTACACCTTC.